This T cell receptor (beta chain) came from a study of T cell repertoires in cytomegalovirus infection. The wider study: Recently identified HLA-C-restricted CMV epitopes were among the peptides used. Indications of both CMV infection and matching HLA type were provided by public TCR beta signatures.

This CDR3 comprises 18 residues. Per the germline V gene, CDR1 is SGHTA and CDR2 is FQGTGA. With 3 bases clipped from V and 0 bases from J, the junction kept 13 bases outside the gene matches. Whole-study results and caveats: Cumulative frequency of public TCR beta families picked out carriers of CMV plus the relevant HLA.

This clonotype was detected ten times or more. The target antigen is unknown. One entry per CDR3 protein, called by TCRdb with MiXCR from the reads. This sample has about half a million distinct CDR3 sequences, with around a third found just once. V and J are TRBV7-3 and TRBJ1-1, with 7 bases fitting TRBD1. The receptor was derived from a human donor in good health (CMV status not recorded). Some clones in this sample may be carry-over from other donors' samples. Sequenced material: cultured PBMCs, taken from culture after CMV antigen stimulation. The CDR3 sequence is CASSFSTGTADMNTEAFF. CDR3 in DNA: TGTGCCAGCAGCTTCTCCACCGGGACAGCCGACATGAACACTGAAGCTTTCTTT.